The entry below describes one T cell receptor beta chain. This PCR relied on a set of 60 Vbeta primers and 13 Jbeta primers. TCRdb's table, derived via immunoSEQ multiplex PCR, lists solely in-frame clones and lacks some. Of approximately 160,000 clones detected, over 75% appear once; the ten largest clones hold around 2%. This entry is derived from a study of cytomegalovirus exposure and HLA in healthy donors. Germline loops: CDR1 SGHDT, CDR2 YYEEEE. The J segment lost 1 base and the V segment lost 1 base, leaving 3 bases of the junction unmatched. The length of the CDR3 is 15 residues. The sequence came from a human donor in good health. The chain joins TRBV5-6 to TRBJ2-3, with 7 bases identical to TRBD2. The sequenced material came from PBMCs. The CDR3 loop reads CASSLLRGGTDTQYF. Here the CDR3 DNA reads TGTGCCAGCAGCTTGTTACGGGGGGGCACAGATACGCAGTATTTT.